A single sample gave rise to the 27 T cell receptor beta chains below, sequenced in a study of cytomegalovirus exposure and HLA in healthy donors. Primers for the PCR totalled 60 Vbeta and 13 Jbeta. Sequencing used immunoSEQ multiplex PCR; TCRdb keeps in-frame clones, though not all of them. The sample includes roughly 98,000 clones, roughly 70% of them seen just once. Sample: PBMCs. These receptors all stem from a man aged 45-60 years in good health and CMV-seronegative.

The V call is TRBV6-1, the J call TRBJ1-2; D call uncertain. V lost 6 bases to trimming and J lost 8 bases, with 16 bases between them. CDR1 and CDR2 from the germline V gene are MNHNS and SASEGT. The CDR3 is 13 residues long. CDR3 DNA sequence: TGTGCCAGCAGCGGAATCGGGATCTCCGGCTACACCTTC. Translated: CASSGIGISGYTF.

This clone appeared a few times. J is TRBJ1-1 and V is TRBV28; TRBD1 matches at 8 bases. CDR3 size: 14 residues. Unmatched junction bases numbered 3, after V lost 5 bases and J lost 1 base. The germline V gene encodes CDR1 MDHEN and CDR2 SYDVKM. The CDR3 DNA follows: TGTGCCAGCAGTCCAGGGGGCGAGAACACTGAAGCTTTCTTT. Amino acid sequence: CASSPGGENTEAFF.

This clone has more than one count but fewer than ten. This rearrangement joins TRBV4-2 to TRBJ2-3; TRBD2 might be the D (5 bases). V was shortened by 2 bases and J by 5 bases, with 17 bases between the two germline ends. Germline V gene sequence: CDR1 LGHNA, CDR2 YNFKEQ. This CDR3 comprises 16 residues. The CDR3 here is CASSQHSTSSGDTQYF. CDR3 bases: TGTGCCAGCAGCCAACACAGCACTAGTTCCGGAGATACGCAGTATTTT.

The V call is TRBV27, the J call TRBJ2-7, with 9 bases that match TRBD2. The length of the CDR3 is 16 residues. Germline assignment: CDR1 MNHEY and CDR2 SMNVEV (reference sequence). V was clipped by 2 bases and J by 6 bases; unmatched bases: 11. The CDR3 DNA reads as TGTGCCAGCAGTTTAATCCTAGCGGGATACCCGGTCGAGCAGTACTTC. Translation gives CASSLILAGYPVEQYF.

The rearrangement joins TRBV7-8 to TRBJ2-7, with 14 bases matching TRBD2. The CDR3 has 18 amino acids. Trimming at V came to 0 bases and at J to 2 bases, leaving 6 bases not matched to a gene. CDR1 is SGHVS, CDR2 FQNEAQ, per germline. This chain's CDR3 is CASSLAGLAGGKPYEQYF. The CDR3 nucleotides read TGTGCCAGCAGCTTAGCCGGACTAGCGGGAGGTAAGCCCTACGAGCAGTACTTC.

This chain uses TRBV28 with TRBJ2-1; maybe TRBD2 (5 bases). Germline loops: CDR1 MDHEN, CDR2 SYDVKM. The CDR3 has 16 amino acids. Trimming took 2 bases from V and 0 from J, leaving 11 bases between them. The CDR3 DNA sequence: TGTGCCAGCAGTTTACAAGCGGCGAGCTCCTACAATGAGCAGTTCTTC. Translated, it gives CASSLQAASSYNEQFF. The whole variable domain, filled in from reference TRBV28 and TRBJ2-1, reads DVKVTQSSRYLVKRTGEKVFLECVQDMDHENMFWYRQDPGLGLRLIYFSYDVKMKEKGDIPEGYSVSREKKERFSLILESASTNQTSMYLCASSLQAASSYNEQFFGPGTRLTVL.

V usage is TRBV25-1 and J usage is TRBJ2-7; TRBD1 matches 10 bases. This CDR3 contains 15 residues. V shed 2 bases and J 9 bases; nucleotides not matched to a gene: 10. Germline V gene sequence: CDR1 MGHDK, CDR2 SYGVNS. CDR3 coding DNA: TGTGCCAGCAGTGAAGATAGGACAGGGGGTCTACGGCAGTACTTC. Its protein is CASSEDRTGGLRQYF.

The chain has TRBV28 and TRBJ1-6; TRBD1 might be the D (6 bases). With 1 base removed from V and 7 bases from J, the gap between germline ends came to 23 bases. This CDR3 has 19 amino acids. Per germline, CDR1 MDHEN and CDR2 SYDVKM. The CDR3 DNA follows: TGTGCCAGCAGTTTATTAGTTCCAGGTTGGGGGCAGGGGAATTCACCCCTCCACTTT. Its protein product is CASSLLVPGWGQGNSPLHF.

The rearrangement links TRBV5-1 to TRBJ1-1; D call uncertain. The CDR3 extends over 15 amino acids. V was shortened by 0 bases and J by 1 base, with 10 bases between the two germline ends. Germline V gene lookup returns CDR1 SGHRS and CDR2 YFSETQ. CDR3 nucleotides: TGCGCCAGCAGCTTGGACAGTTTTACGAACACTGAAGCTTTCTTT. Encoded protein: CASSLDSFTNTEAFF. Drawing the rest from reference TRBV5-1 and TRBJ1-1, the complete variable domain is KAGVTQTPRYLIKTRGQQVTLSCSPISGHRSVSWYQQTPGQGLQFLFEYFSETQRNKGNFPGRFSGRQFSNSRSEMNVSTLELGDSALYLCASSLDSFTNTEAFFGQGTRLTVV.

The chain is built from TRBV19 and TRBJ2-1; 9 positions agree with TRBD1. The CDR3 loop spans 14 amino acids. V lost 7 bases and J lost 12; bases outside the gene matches: 13. Germline V gives CDR1 LNHDA, CDR2 SQIVND (reference sequence). The CDR3 protein is CASKGQGMGGGQFF. CDR3 nucleotides: TGTGCCAGTAAGGGACAGGGAATGGGGGGTGGGCAGTTCTTC.

This chain uses TRBV18 with TRBJ1-1; D is perhaps TRBD1 (5 bases). The germline gives CDR1 KGHSH, CDR2 LQKENI. V gave up 2 bases and J gave up 0 bases, with 13 bases separating them. This CDR3 contains 16 residues. The CDR3 loop reads CASSPRRDSLNTEAFF. CDR3 nucleotides: TGTGCCAGCTCACCAAGGCGGGACTCCCTGAACACTGAAGCTTTCTTT.

This sequence joins TRBV6-4 and TRBJ2-3, with 10 bases aligning to TRBD2. Germline loops: CDR1 MRHNA, CDR2 SNTAGT. The length of the CDR3 is 15 residues. V gave up 7 bases and J gave up 2 bases; unmatched junction bases: 6. In DNA form, the CDR3 reads TGTGCCAGCAAAAGGGGGACTAGCGACACAGATACGCAGTATTTT. This codes for CASKRGTSDTDTQYF.

This chain links TRBV10-1 with TRBJ2-1, with 9 bases aligning to TRBD2. V shed 9 bases, J shed 7 bases, and the junction held 10 bases outside the gene matches. From germline, CDR1 is WNHNN and CDR2 SYGVQD (reference sequence). The CDR3 length is 14 residues. The CDR3 DNA follows: TGCGCCAGTAATGCGGGGGGGCCTACTAATGAGCAGTTCTTC. Protein sequence: CASNAGGPTNEQFF.

This clone turned up a few times. The V and J genes are TRBV7-3 and TRBJ2-1; 14 nucleotides agree with TRBD2. With V trimmed by 4 bases and J by 4 bases, 9 bases remained unmatched. CDR3 length: 18 residues. From germline, CDR1 is SGHTA and CDR2 FQGTGA. CDR3 sequence: CASSSAGLAGESYNEQFF. The CDR3 coding sequence is TGTGCCAGCAGCTCGGCGGGACTAGCGGGAGAATCGTACAATGAGCAGTTCTTC.

This clone occurred a few times. The chain has TRBV28 and TRBJ1-6; weak D call: TRBD1 (5 bases). Germline V CDR1 and CDR2: MDHEN, SYDVKM. The CDR3 sequence is 15 residues long. V lost 6 bases and J 6 bases, leaving 15 bases between the germline ends. CDR3 sequence: CASRRGGLINSPLHF. The CDR3 bases are TGTGCCAGCAGGCGCGGGGGTCTTATTAATTCACCCCTCCACTTT.

The rearrangement uses TRBV19 and TRBJ1-5; no clear D. The V end lost 5 bases, the J end lost 7 bases, and 15 bases lay between the germline ends. CDR1 and CDR2 (germline): LNHDA, SQIVND (reference sequence). This CDR3 is built from 14 residues. As DNA, the CDR3 is TGTGCCAGTAGTGGTCGGGTAGGAGGACAGCCCCAGCATTTT. Its translation: CASSGRVGGQPQHF. Variable domain in full (rest from reference TRBV19 and TRBJ1-5): DGGITQSPKYLFRKEGQNVTLSCEQNLNHDAMYWYRQDPGQGLRLIYYSQIVNDFQKGDIAEGYSVSREKKESFPLTVTSAQKNPTAFYLCASSGRVGGQPQHFGDGTRLSIL.

This clone appeared a few times. V is TRBV28 and J is TRBJ1-1; 7 bases are a match to TRBD1. The CDR3 consists of 15 residues. V lost 6 bases and J lost 3; bases outside the gene matches: 10. Germline V gives CDR1 MDHEN, CDR2 SYDVKM. CDR3 DNA sequence: TGTGCCAGCAGGCCCTTGACGACAGGGCACACTGAAGCTTTCTTT. Its protein is CASRPLTTGHTEAFF.

The rearrangement uses TRBV27 and TRBJ1-6; possibly TRBD1 for D (6 bases). CDR1 and CDR2 from the germline V gene are MNHEY and SMNVEV (reference sequence). The ends were cut back, 5 bases at V and 6 bases at J, with 11 bases in the middle. The CDR3 sequence is 14 residues long. The CDR3 loop is CASSGPGVNSPLHF. As DNA, the CDR3 is TGTGCCAGCAGTGGGCCAGGGGTTAATTCACCCCTCCACTTT.

The rearrangement uses TRBV25-1 and TRBJ2-5, with 10 bases aligning to TRBD1. CDR3 length: 14 residues. From germline, CDR1 is MGHDK and CDR2 SYGVNS. Germline trimming cut 3 bases from V and 5 bases from J; bases unmatched to any gene: 3. The CDR3 loop is CASSEWTGGETQYF. CDR3 sequence (DNA): TGTGCCAGCAGTGAGTGGACAGGGGGTGAGACCCAGTACTTC.

This clone has just a few counts. The CDR3 is CASSYRMRGEAYEQYF. The DNA of the CDR3 is TGCGCCAGCAGCTATCGGATGAGAGGAGAAGCCTACGAGCAGTACTTC. The chain links TRBV5-1 to TRBJ2-7; D remains ambiguous. V shed 3 bases and J shed 2 bases, with 18 bases lying between them. The CDR3 length is 16 residues. The germline gives CDR1 SGHRS, CDR2 YFSETQ.

There are a few counts of this clone. V and J are TRBV5-5 and TRBJ1-4; TRBD1 is a possible D gene (5 bases). This CDR3 contains 15 residues. Germline CDR1 and CDR2: SGHKS and YYEKEE (reference sequence). V lost 3 bases and J lost 3, with 12 bases in between. The CDR3 bases are TGTGCCAGCAGCTCTACACCGGGGGCTAATGAAAAACTGTTTTTT. This translates into CASSSTPGANEKLFF.

The V gene is TRBV27, the J gene TRBJ2-1; 7 nucleotides line up with TRBD2. The trim removed 6 bases at V and 4 bases at J, leaving 6 bases unmatched. This CDR3 contains 14 residues. CDR1 MNHEY and CDR2 SMNVEV come from the germline V gene (reference sequence). CDR3 nucleotide sequence: TGTGCCAGCAGCCCGGGACTAACATACAATGAGCAGTTCTTC. Amino acid sequence: CASSPGLTYNEQFF.

The rearrangement links TRBV10-3 to TRBJ2-7; 8 bases align to TRBD1. The CDR3 has 16 residues. The trim removed 4 bases at V and 0 bases at J, leaving 8 bases unmatched. CDR1 and CDR2 (germline): ENHRY, SYGVKD. The CDR3 DNA reads TGTGCCATCAGTGCCACGACCAGGGGGCACTCCTACGAGCAGTACTTC. It codes for CAISATTRGHSYEQYF.

This rearrangement joins TRBV10-3 to TRBJ2-7; 8 bases map to TRBD2. The CDR3 runs 15 residues. The V gene end was trimmed by 6 bases and the J gene end by 2 bases; junction bases not matched to a gene: 9. CDR1 and CDR2 (germline): ENHRY, SYGVKD. Written as DNA, the CDR3 is TGTGCCATCAGCGCTAGCGGGCCACTTACCTACGAGCAGTACTTC. This gives the protein CAISASGPLTYEQYF.

The V gene is TRBV6-6, the J gene TRBJ2-2, with 10 positions matching TRBD1. Trimming took 7 bases from V and 4 from J; bases not matched to a gene: 9. The CDR3 spans 16 residues. Germline values: CDR1 MNHNY, CDR2 SVGAGI (reference sequence). For the CDR3, the DNA is TGTGCCAGCACATATCTTGGACAGGGGGGCACCGGGGAGCTGTTTTTT. As protein: CASTYLGQGGTGELFF.

The chain has TRBV23-1 and TRBJ2-7; unclear D gene. TRBV23-1 is an ORF, with its function uncertain. Trimming stripped 11 bases from V and 7 bases from J, with 27 bases between. The CDR3 spans 15 residues. CDR3 nucleotide sequence: TGCGCCGGCGAATGCCCCGGCCCTCACTCGAGGGAGCAGTACTTC. Encoded protein: CAGECPGPHSREQYF.

This chain links TRBV28 with TRBJ2-1; 12 nucleotides agree with TRBD2. This CDR3 contains 14 residues. Trimming removed 10 bases from V and 7 bases from J; junction bases left unmatched: 8. Per germline, CDR1 MDHEN and CDR2 SYDVKM. CDR3 sequence: CATATSGSRNEQFF. CDR3 in DNA: TGTGCCACCGCGACTAGCGGGAGTAGAAATGAGCAGTTCTTC. Supplemented by reference TRBV28 and TRBJ2-1, the full variable domain reads DVKVTQSSRYLVKRTGEKVFLECVQDMDHENMFWYRQDPGLGLRLIYFSYDVKMKEKGDIPEGYSVSREKKERFSLILESASTNQTSMYLCATATSGSRNEQFFGPGTRLTVL.